Listed here are 11 T cell receptor beta chains from one sample, sequenced in a study of blood T cell repertoires in COVID-19. Profiled with immunoSEQ multiplex PCR; TCRdb holds only in-frame clones, not every one. This table has 150,000 to 200,000 clones, about 90% appearing once. The specimen was peripheral blood. The origin of the receptors is a man aged 55 to 70 with active or convalescent COVID-19.

V gene TRBV2 combines with J gene TRBJ2-7; a weak D match, TRBD2 (7 bases). Germline loops: CDR1 SNHLY, CDR2 FYNNEI. V was trimmed by 5 bases and J by 2 bases, leaving 13 bases between them. The length of the CDR3 is 14 residues. DNA of the CDR3: TGTGCCAGCAGTTTGGGGGGGCAGGCCTACGAGCAGTACTTC. Amino acids: CASSLGGQAYEQYF.

This clone was seen a single time. This chain links TRBV11-2 with TRBJ2-4; 8 positions agree with TRBD1. CDR1 is SGHAT, CDR2 FQNNGV, per germline. V shed 0 bases and J 2 bases; nucleotides not matched to a gene: 9. This CDR3 contains 18 residues. The CDR3 DNA sequence: TGTGCCAGCAGCTTAGAAGGCTCAGGGGGCTGGACCAAAAACATTCAGTACTTC. It yields the protein CASSLEGSGGWTKNIQYF.

The chain links TRBV5-6 to TRBJ2-5; maybe TRBD2 (5 bases). The CDR3 is 13 residues long. The germline V and J ends were trimmed by 0 bases and 7 bases, with 10 bases remaining between them. CDR1 is SGHDT, CDR2 YYEEEE, per germline. The CDR3 loop is CASSLAWAGTQYF. For the CDR3, the DNA is TGTGCCAGCAGCTTGGCTTGGGCGGGGACCCAGTACTTC. Supplemented by reference TRBV5-6 and TRBJ2-5, the full variable domain reads DAGVTQSPTHLIKTRGQQVTLRCSPKSGHDTVSWYQQALGQGPQFIFQYYEEEERQRGNFPDRFSGHQFPNYSSELNVNALLLGDSALYLCASSLAWAGTQYFGPGTRLLVL.

This clone turned up a few times. The rearrangement links TRBV24-1 to TRBJ1-2; weak D call: TRBD1 (5 bases). The germline V gene has CDR1 KGHDR and CDR2 SFDVKD. The CDR3 spans 15 residues. V lost 6 bases, J lost 4 bases, and 17 bases lay in between. Here the CDR3 DNA reads TGTGCCACCAGTCCCCGGGACTCAGGTATCTATGGCTACACCTTC. It is translated as CATSPRDSGIYGYTF.

The J gene is TRBJ2-3, the V gene TRBV7-8, with TRBD2 matching 8 bases. The CDR3 spans 16 residues. Per germline, CDR1 SGHVS and CDR2 FQNEAQ. Trimming took 2 bases from V and 0 from J; bases not matched to a gene: 4. The CDR3 spells CASSLRGGTSTDTQYF. CDR3 sequence (DNA): TGTGCCAGCAGCTTACGGGGGGGGACCAGCACAGATACGCAGTATTTT.

The chain is built from TRBV11-2 and TRBJ1-1; TRBD1 aligns across 8 bases. This CDR3 spans 13 amino acids. V dropped 5 bases and J dropped 3; count of bases not matched to a gene: 2. Germline lookup yields CDR1 SGHAT and CDR2 FQNNGV. CDR3 sequence reads: CASSPRGHTEAFF. The CDR3, as DNA: TGTGCCAGCAGCCCCAGGGGGCACACTGAAGCTTTCTTT.

The rearrangement uses TRBV4-2 and TRBJ1-2, with D maybe TRBD1 (6 bases). V was shortened by 4 bases and J by 3 bases, with 12 bases between the two germline ends. Germline V gene lookup returns CDR1 LGHNA and CDR2 YNFKEQ. CDR3 size: 14 residues. The CDR3 region has the DNA TGTGCCAGCAGCCCACAGGGAAGCTACTATGGCTACACCTTC. Translating it yields CASSPQGSYYGYTF.

The chain links TRBV19 to TRBJ1-5; D unresolved. This CDR3 comprises 14 residues. Deletions cut 2 bases from V and 0 bases from J, with 5 bases between. Per germline, CDR1 LNHDA and CDR2 SQIVND (reference sequence). Written as DNA, the CDR3 is TGTGCCAGTAGTATACTATATAGCAATCAGCCCCAGCATTTT. It specifies CASSILYSNQPQHF.

J is TRBJ1-1 and V is TRBV11-2; D possibly corresponds to TRBD1 (6 bases). Trimming pared 6 bases from V and 6 bases from J, leaving 11 bases between. The germline V gene has CDR1 SGHAT and CDR2 FQNNGV. The CDR3 has 12 residues. The CDR3 loop reads CASRFQGSEAFF. CDR3 bases: TGTGCCAGCAGATTTCAGGGGTCTGAAGCTTTCTTT.

This chain uses TRBV24-1 with TRBJ2-6, with 9 bases matching TRBD1. Germline V CDR1 and CDR2: KGHDR, SFDVKD. The CDR3 consists of 18 residues. Unmatched junction bases numbered 6, after V lost 4 bases and J lost 0 bases. CDR3 coding DNA: TGTGCCACCAGTGACCCGGGACAGGGTCACTCTGGGGCCAACGTCCTGACTTTC. Amino acids: CATSDPGQGHSGANVLTF.

This clone has only one observation. This chain connects TRBV28 to TRBJ2-3, with D maybe TRBD1 (5 bases). CDR1 and CDR2 (germline): MDHEN, SYDVKM. Trimming took off 5 bases at V and 6 bases at J, with 21 bases between the two ends. This CDR3 is built from 16 residues. As DNA, the CDR3 is TGTGCCAGCAGTCGACTCGGACCCCAGGACATGGATACGCAGTATTTT. Encoded protein: CASSRLGPQDMDTQYF. Using reference TRBV28 and TRBJ2-3 for the parts outside the CDR3, the full variable domain is DVKVTQSSRYLVKRTGEKVFLECVQDMDHENMFWYRQDPGLGLRLIYFSYDVKMKEKGDIPEGYSVSREKKERFSLILESASTNQTSMYLCASSRLGPQDMDTQYFGPGTRLTVL.